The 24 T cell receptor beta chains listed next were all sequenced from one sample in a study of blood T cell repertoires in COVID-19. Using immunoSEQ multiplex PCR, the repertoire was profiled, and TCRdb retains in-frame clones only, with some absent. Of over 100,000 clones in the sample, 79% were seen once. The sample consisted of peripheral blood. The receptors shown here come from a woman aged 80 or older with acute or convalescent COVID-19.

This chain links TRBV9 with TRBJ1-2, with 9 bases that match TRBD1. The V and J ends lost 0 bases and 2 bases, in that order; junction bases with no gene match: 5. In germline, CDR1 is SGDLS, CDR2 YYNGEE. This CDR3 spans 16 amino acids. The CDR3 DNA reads TGTGCCAGCAGCGTAGCTGGAGGGACAGGGAACTATGGCTACACCTTC. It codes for CASSVAGGTGNYGYTF.

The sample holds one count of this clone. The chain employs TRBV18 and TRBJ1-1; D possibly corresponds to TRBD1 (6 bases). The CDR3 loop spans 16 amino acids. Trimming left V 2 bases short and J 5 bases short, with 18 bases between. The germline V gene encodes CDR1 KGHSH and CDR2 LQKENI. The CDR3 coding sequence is TGTGCCAGCTCACCAATCAACAGGGTGATGGGGACTGAAGCTTTCTTT. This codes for CASSPINRVMGTEAFF.

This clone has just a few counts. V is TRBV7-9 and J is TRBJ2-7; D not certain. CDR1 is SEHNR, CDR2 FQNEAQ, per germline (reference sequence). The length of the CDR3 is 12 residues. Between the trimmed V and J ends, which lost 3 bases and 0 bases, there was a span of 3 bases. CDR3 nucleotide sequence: TGTGCCAGCAGCTTTCACTCCTACGAGCAGTACTTC. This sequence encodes CASSFHSYEQYF. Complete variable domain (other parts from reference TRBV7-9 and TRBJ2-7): DTGVSQNPRHKITKRGQNVTFRCDPISEHNRLYWYRQTLGQGPEFLTYFQNEAQLEKSRLLSDRFSAERPKGSFSTLEIQRTEQGDSAMYLCASSFHSYEQYFGPGTRLTVT.

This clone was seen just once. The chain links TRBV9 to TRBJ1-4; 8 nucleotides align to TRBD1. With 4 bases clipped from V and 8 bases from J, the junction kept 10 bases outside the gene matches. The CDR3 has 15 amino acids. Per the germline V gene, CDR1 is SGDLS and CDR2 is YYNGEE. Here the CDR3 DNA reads TGTGCCAGCAGCCCCCAGATAGGGACAGGCGAAAAACTGTTTTTT. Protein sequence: CASSPQIGTGEKLFF.

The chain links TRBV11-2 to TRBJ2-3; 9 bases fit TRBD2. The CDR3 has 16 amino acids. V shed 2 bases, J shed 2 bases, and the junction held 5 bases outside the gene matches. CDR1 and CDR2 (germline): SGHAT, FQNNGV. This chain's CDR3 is CASSLTLAGITDTQYF. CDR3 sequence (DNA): TGTGCCAGCAGCTTAACCCTAGCGGGGATCACAGATACGCAGTATTTT. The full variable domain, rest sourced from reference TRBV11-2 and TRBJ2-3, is EAGVAQSPRYKIIEKRQSVAFWCNPISGHATLYWYQQILGQGPKLLIQFQNNGVVDDSQLPKDRFSAERLKGVDSTLKIQPAKLEDSAVYLCASSLTLAGITDTQYFGPGTRLTVL.

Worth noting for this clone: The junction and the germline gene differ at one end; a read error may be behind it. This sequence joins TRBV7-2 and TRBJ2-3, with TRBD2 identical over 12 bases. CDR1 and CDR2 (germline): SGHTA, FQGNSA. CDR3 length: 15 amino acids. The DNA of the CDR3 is TGTGCCAGCAGCCTAGCGGGGGGGCAGCAAGATACGCAGTATTTT. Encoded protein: CASSLAGGQQDTQYF.

As DNA, the CDR3 is TGTGCCAGCTCAACAGGGTTTAATGAAAAACTGTTTTTT. Translation gives CASSTGFNEKLFF. The chain uses TRBV18 and TRBJ1-4, with a tentative D call TRBD1 (6 bases). Trimming took 5 bases from V and 4 from J, leaving 8 bases between them. Germline-derived CDR1 and CDR2 are KGHSH and LQKENI. The CDR3 spans 13 residues.

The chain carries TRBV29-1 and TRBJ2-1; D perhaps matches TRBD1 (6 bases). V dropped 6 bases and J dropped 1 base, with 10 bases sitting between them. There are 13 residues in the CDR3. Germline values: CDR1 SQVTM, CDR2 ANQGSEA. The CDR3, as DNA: TGCAGCGTGACAGGCCTATCCTACAATGAGCAGTTCTTC. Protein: CSVTGLSYNEQFF.

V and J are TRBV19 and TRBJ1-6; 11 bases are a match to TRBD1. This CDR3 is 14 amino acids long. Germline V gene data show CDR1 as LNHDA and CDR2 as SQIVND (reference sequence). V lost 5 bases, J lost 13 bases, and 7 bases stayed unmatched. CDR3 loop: CASSSGQGASPLHF. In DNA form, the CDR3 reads TGTGCCAGTAGTTCAGGACAGGGGGCGAGCCCCCTCCACTTT.

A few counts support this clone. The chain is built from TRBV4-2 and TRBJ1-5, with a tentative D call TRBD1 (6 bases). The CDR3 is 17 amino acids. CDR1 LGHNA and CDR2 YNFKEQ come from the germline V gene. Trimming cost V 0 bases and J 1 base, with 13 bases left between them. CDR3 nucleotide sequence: TGTGCCAGCAGCCAAGATTCGGGGACACCCAGCAATCAGCCCCAGCATTTT. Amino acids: CASSQDSGTPSNQPQHF.

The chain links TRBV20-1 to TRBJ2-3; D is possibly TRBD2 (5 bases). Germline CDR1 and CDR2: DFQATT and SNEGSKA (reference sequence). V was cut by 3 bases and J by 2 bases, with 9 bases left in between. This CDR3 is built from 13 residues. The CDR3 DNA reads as TGCAGTGCTAGTTCGGGGTACACAGATACGCAGTATTTT. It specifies CSASSGYTDTQYF.

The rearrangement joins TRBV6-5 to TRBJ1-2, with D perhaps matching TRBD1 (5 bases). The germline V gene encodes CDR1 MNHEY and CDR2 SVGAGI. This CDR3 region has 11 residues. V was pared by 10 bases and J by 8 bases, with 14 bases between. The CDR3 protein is CATVYGGGYTF. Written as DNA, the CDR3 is TGTGCCACTGTCTATGGGGGGGGCTACACCTTC.

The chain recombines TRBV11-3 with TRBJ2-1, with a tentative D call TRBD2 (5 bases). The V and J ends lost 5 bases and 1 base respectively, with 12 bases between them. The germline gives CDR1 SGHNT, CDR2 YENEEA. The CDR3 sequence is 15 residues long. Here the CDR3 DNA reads TGTGCCAGCAGCCGCCTGGGAGCGTCCTACAATGAGCAGTTCTTC. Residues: CASSRLGASYNEQFF.

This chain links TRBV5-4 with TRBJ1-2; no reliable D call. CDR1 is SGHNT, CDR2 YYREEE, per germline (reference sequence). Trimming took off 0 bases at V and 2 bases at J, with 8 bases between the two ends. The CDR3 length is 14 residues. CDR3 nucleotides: TGTGCCAGCAGCTTGGTTTGGCAGAACTATGGCTACACCTTC. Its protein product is CASSLVWQNYGYTF. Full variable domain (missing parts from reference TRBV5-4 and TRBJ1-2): ETGVTQSPTHLIKTRGQQVTLRCSSQSGHNTVSWYQQALGQGPQFIFQYYREEENGRGNFPPRFSGLQFPNYSSELNVNALELDDSALYLCASSLVWQNYGYTFGSGTRLTVV.

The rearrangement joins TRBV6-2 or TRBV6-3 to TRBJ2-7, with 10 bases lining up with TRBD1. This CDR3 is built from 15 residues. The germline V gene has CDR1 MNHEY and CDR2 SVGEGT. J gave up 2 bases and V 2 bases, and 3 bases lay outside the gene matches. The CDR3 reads CASSYGTGATYEQYF. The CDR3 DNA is TGTGCCAGCAGTTACGGGACAGGGGCGACCTACGAGCAGTACTTC.

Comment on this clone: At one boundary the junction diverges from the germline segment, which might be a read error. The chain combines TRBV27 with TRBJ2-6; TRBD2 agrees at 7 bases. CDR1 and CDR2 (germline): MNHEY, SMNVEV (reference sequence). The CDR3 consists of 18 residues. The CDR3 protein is CARSSGWGGTSGANVLTF. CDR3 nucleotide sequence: TGTGCCCGCAGTTCCGGGTGGGGGGGTACCTCTGGGGCCAACGTCCTGACTTTC. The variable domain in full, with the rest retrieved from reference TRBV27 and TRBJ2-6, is EAQVTQNPRYLITVTGKKLTVTCSQNMNHEYMSWYRQDPGLGLRQIYYSMNVEVTDKGDVPEGYKVSRKEKRNFPLILESPSPNQTSLYFCARSSGWGGTSGANVLTFGAGSRLTVL.

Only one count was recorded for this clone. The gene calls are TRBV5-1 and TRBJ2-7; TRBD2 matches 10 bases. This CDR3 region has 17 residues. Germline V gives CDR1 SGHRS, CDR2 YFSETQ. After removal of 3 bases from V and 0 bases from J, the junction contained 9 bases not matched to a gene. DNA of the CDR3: TGCGCCAGCAGCTCAAGTAGCGGGGGGCATCACTCCTACGAGCAGTACTTC. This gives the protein CASSSSSGGHHSYEQYF.

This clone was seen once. CDR3 nucleotide sequence: TGTGCCAGCAGCTTAGCGAAACAGGGGGGGACTGGCTACACCTTC. It specifies CASSLAKQGGTGYTF. The chain recombines TRBV7-2 with TRBJ1-2, with 8 nucleotides matching TRBD1. The germline CDR1 and CDR2 sequences are SGHTA and FQGNSA. J gave up 7 bases and V 0 bases, and 7 bases lay outside the gene matches. The CDR3 sequence is 15 residues long.

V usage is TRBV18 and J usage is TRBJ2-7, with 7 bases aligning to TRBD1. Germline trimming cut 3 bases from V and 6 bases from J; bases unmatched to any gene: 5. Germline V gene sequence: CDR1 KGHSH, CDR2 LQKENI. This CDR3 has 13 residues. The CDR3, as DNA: TGTGCCAGCTCACCCGGGACAGTACGCGAGCAGTACTTC. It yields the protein CASSPGTVREQYF.

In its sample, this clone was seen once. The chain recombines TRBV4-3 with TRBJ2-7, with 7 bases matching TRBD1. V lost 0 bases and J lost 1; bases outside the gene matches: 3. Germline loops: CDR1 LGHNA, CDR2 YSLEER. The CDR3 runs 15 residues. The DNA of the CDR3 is TGCGCCAGCAGCCAAGAGACAGGGCCATCCTACGAGCAGTACTTC. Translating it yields CASSQETGPSYEQYF.

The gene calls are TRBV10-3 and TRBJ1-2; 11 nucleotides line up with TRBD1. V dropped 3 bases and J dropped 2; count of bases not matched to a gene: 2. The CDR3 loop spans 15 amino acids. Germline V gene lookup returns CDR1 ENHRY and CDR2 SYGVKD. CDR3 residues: CAISEWTGGNYGYTF. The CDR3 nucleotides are TGTGCCATCAGTGAATGGACAGGGGGCAACTATGGCTACACCTTC.

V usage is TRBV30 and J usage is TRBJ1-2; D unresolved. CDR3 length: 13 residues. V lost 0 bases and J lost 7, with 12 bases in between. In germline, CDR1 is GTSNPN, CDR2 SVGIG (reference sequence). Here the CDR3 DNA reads TGTGCCTGGAGTGTGCCCGGGGTGAGTGGCTACACCTTC. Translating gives CAWSVPGVSGYTF.

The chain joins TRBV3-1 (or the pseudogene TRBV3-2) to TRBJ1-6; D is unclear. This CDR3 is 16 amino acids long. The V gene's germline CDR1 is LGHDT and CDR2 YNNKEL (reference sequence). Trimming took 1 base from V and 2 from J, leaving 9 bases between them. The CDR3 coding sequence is TGTGCCAGCAGCCAAGGAGGGAGGACCTATAATTCACCCCTCCACTTT. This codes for CASSQGGRTYNSPLHF.

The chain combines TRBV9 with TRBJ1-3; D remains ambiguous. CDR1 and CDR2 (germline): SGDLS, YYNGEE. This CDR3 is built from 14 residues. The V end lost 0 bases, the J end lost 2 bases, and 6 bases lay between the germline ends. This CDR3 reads CASSVAVTGNTIYF. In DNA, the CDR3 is TGTGCCAGCAGCGTAGCTGTAACTGGAAACACCATATATTTT.